The text below deals with one T cell receptor (beta chain). V lost 0 bases to trimming and J lost 6 bases, with 6 bases between them. This CDR3 is 12 amino acids long. Germline V lookup: CDR1 LNHNV, CDR2 YYDKDF (reference sequence). The sample is drawn from a study of cytomegalovirus exposure and HLA in healthy donors. The PCR ran on 60 Vbeta and 13 Jbeta primers. TCRdb keeps only in-frame clones here, not all; method: immunoSEQ multiplex PCR. The profile shows 180,000 or so clones, 80% to 90% of them singletons. The material sequenced was PBMCs. The source of this sequence is a man younger than 35 in good health and CMV-seropositive. The chain links TRBV15 to TRBJ2-7; tentatively, D is TRBD1 (5 bases). The CDR3 here is CATSRDQGEQYF. As DNA, the CDR3 is TGTGCCACCAGCAGAGATCAGGGCGAGCAGTACTTC.